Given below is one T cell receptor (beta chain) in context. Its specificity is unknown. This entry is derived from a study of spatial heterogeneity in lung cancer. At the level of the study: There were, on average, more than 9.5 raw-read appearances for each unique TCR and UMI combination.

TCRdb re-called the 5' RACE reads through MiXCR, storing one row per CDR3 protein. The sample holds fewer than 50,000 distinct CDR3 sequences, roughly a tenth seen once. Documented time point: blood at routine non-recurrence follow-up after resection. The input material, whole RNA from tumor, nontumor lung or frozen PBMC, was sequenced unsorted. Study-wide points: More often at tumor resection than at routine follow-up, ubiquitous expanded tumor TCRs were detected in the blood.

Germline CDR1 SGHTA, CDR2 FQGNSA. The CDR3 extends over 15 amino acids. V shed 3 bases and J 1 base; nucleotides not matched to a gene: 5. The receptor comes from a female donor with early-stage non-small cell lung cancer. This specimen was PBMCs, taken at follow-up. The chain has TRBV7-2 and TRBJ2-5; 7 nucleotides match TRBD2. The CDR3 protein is CASSLRGMGQETQYF. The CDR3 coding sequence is TGTGCCAGCAGCTTGCGGGGGATGGGCCAAGAGACCCAGTACTTC.